A single sample is the source of the 29 T cell receptor beta chains below, sequenced in a study of human T cells and chemical hapten exposure (dated by TCRdb to about 2021). The method behind the library was RACE. TCRdb records NextSeq 500 as the sequencer. TCRdb took the public reads, trimmed them with fastp at Q25, ran MiXCR for clone calling and kept in-frame beta chains. Rows matching on CDR3 protein sequence are summarized as one entry with the most common DNA and genes. This sample is represented by approximately 79,000 distinct CDR3 sequences; around 7.9% of them were singletons. Roughly 2.6% of the sample comes from the top ten. The meaning of the sample's time point label: pre-sensitization, week 0. Interpreted using the paper, the treatment or condition label stands for: therapeutic diphenylcyclopropenone sensitization with weekly scalp DPC. The sequencing used whole blood, collected in connection with sensitization to the hapten diphenylcyclopropenone (DPC). These receptors came from a man aged 40-50 years with alopecia areata. Some clones in this sample may be carry-over from other donors' samples.

This sequence joins TRBV28 and TRBJ1-5; 8 bases line up with TRBD1. Losses at the gene ends were 7 bases for V and 5 bases for J; bases not matched to a gene: 10. Germline-derived CDR1 and CDR2 are MDHEN and SYDVKM. This CDR3 comprises 15 residues. CDR3: CASNPGQAEHQPQHF. CDR3 sequence (DNA): TGTGCCAGCAACCCGGGACAGGCCGAACATCAGCCCCAGCATTTT.

This chain connects TRBV6-5 to TRBJ2-7; 7 nucleotides line up with TRBD1. The CDR3 is made up of 15 amino acids. The V gene end was trimmed by 3 bases and the J gene end by 2 bases; junction bases not matched to a gene: 7. Germline V gene sequence: CDR1 MNHEY, CDR2 SVGAGI. The CDR3 DNA reads as TGTGCCAGCAGTTATACAGGGGACGCCACCTACGAGCAGTACTTC. Protein product: CASSYTGDATYEQYF.

This clonotype has just a few counts. This chain joins TRBV4-2 and TRBJ1-4; tentatively, D is TRBD1 (6 bases). CDR1 is LGHNA and CDR2 is YNFKEQ in the germline V gene. The V and J ends lost 0 bases and 10 bases respectively, with 24 bases between them. The CDR3 loop spans 18 amino acids. In DNA, the CDR3 is TGTGCCAGCAGCCAAGATATACAGGGCCCCGCCGTGGGGGGAAAACTGTTTTTT. Translation gives CASSQDIQGPAVGGKLFF.

This clonotype appeared many times. This chain links TRBV6-5 with TRBJ2-3, with 11 bases fitting TRBD1. Germline CDR1 and CDR2: MNHEY and SVGAGI. Trimming took 6 bases from V and 5 from J; bases not matched to a gene: 7. The CDR3 runs to 15 residues. CDR3 sequence: CASSAGTGGGDTQYF. In DNA form, the CDR3 reads TGTGCCAGCAGCGCTGGGACAGGGGGTGGAGATACGCAGTATTTT.

V and J are TRBV5-5 and TRBJ2-3; 9 bases map to TRBD1. Germline V CDR1 and CDR2: SGHKS, YYEKEE (reference sequence). The CDR3 totals 15 residues. V lost 5 bases to trimming and J lost 5 bases; unmatched junction nucleotides: 9. The CDR3 sequence: CASRQQGASLDTQYF. The CDR3 nucleotides are TGTGCCAGCAGGCAACAGGGGGCGAGTCTAGATACGCAGTATTTT.

This clonotype appeared many times. J is TRBJ2-3 and V is TRBV6-2 or TRBV6-3, with D tentatively TRBD1 (6 bases). This CDR3 spans 16 amino acids. Germline lookup yields CDR1 MNHEY and CDR2 SVGEGT. Trimming pared 5 bases from V and 3 bases from J, leaving 18 bases between. CDR3 bases: TGTGCCAGCAGTGGGCCATTTCTGGGGGCTACAGATACGCAGTATTTT. It specifies CASSGPFLGATDTQYF.

The chain is built from TRBV29-1 and TRBJ2-2, with TRBD1 identical over 9 bases. The germline gives CDR1 SQVTM, CDR2 ANQGSEA. After removal of 7 bases from V and 3 bases from J, the junction contained 6 bases not matched to a gene. This CDR3 comprises 14 residues. CDR3 loop: CSAQRQGDTGELFF. The CDR3 DNA sequence: TGCAGCGCCCAAAGACAGGGGGACACCGGGGAGCTGTTTTTT.

This clonotype was observed a single time. The V gene is TRBV6-6, the J gene TRBJ1-5; D gene ambiguous. The CDR3 totals 16 residues. V shed 1 base and J shed 0 bases, with 10 bases lying between them. CDR1 and CDR2 (germline): MNHNY, SVGAGI (reference sequence). The CDR3 region is CASSYYSSGSNQPQHF. CDR3 DNA: TGTGCCAGCAGTTACTACTCGTCGGGTAGCAATCAGCCCCAGCATTTT.

This clonotype occurred many times. The chain couples TRBV4-3 to TRBJ2-3; the match to TRBD1 covers 8 bases. Germline values: CDR1 LGHNA, CDR2 YSLEER. The CDR3 contains 14 residues. With 6 bases clipped from V and 2 bases from J, the junction kept 4 bases outside the gene matches. CDR3 nucleotides: TGCGCCAGCAGTCAACAGGGGGACACAGATACGCAGTATTTT. Translating it yields CASSQQGDTDTQYF.

The DNA for the CDR3 is TGCAGTCTCCGACAGGAGACTGGGGCCAACGTCCTGACTTTC. It encodes CSLRQETGANVLTF. The chain is built from TRBV20-1 and TRBJ2-6, with D maybe TRBD1 (6 bases). The CDR3 is 14 amino acids. CDR1 is DFQATT, CDR2 SNEGSKA, per germline (reference sequence). Trimming pared 8 bases from V and 2 bases from J, leaving 13 bases between.

This clonotype was seen a handful of times. This chain links TRBV7-2 with TRBJ2-1, with TRBD2 matching over 9 bases. This CDR3 has 15 amino acids. CDR1 and CDR2 (germline): SGHTA, FQGNSA. V was pared by 4 bases and J by 2 bases, with 3 bases of the junction left unmatched. CDR3 coding DNA: TGTGCCAGCAGCTACAAGCGGGAGGCCTACAATGAGCAGTTCTTC. The encoded protein is CASSYKREAYNEQFF. The complete variable domain, with remaining parts taken from reference TRBV7-2 and TRBJ2-1, reads GAGVSQSPSNKVTEKGKDVELRCDPISGHTALYWYRQSLGQGLEFLIYFQGNSAPDKSGLPSDRFSAERTGGSVSTLTIQRTQQEDSAVYLCASSYKREAYNEQFFGPGTRLTVL.

This clonotype was detected many times. The gene calls are TRBV15 and TRBJ1-5; the D is unclear. The CDR3 runs to 17 residues. Trimming took 0 bases from V and 2 from J, leaving 14 bases between them. Germline CDR1 and CDR2: LNHNV and YYDKDF (reference sequence). Here the CDR3 DNA reads TGTGCCACCAGCAGAGAGCCCCTGAGCGTGGGCAATCAGCCCCAGCATTTT. Its translation is CATSREPLSVGNQPQHF.

This clonotype came up a few times. The CDR3 is CASSAQGSDTQYF. The CDR3 bases are TGTGCCAGCAGTGCACAGGGCTCAGATACGCAGTATTTT. The chain uses TRBV2 and TRBJ2-3, with D possibly being TRBD1 (6 bases). The CDR3 has 13 amino acids. Trimming stripped 4 bases from V and 4 bases from J, with 9 bases between. The germline V gene has CDR1 SNHLY and CDR2 FYNNEI.

V usage is TRBV7-9 and J usage is TRBJ1-4, with unresolved D. This CDR3 has 15 amino acids. V was cut by 2 bases and J by 0 bases, with 7 bases left in between. Per germline, CDR1 SEHNR and CDR2 FQNEAQ (reference sequence). The CDR3 here is CASSLIRSTNEKLFF. In nucleotides, the CDR3 is TGTGCCAGCAGCTTAATCCGATCAACTAATGAAAAACTGTTTTTT.

This clonotype was counted only a few times. The V call is TRBV29-1, the J call TRBJ2-1, with 9 bases matching TRBD1. The germline gives CDR1 SQVTM, CDR2 ANQGSEA. The CDR3 is made up of 12 amino acids. V shed 4 bases and J 8 bases; nucleotides not matched to a gene: 3. CDR3 coding DNA: TGCAGCGTTGCTCGGGACAGGGATGAGCAGTTCTTC. Its protein is CSVARDRDEQFF.

This clonotype was counted many times. V is TRBV27 and J is TRBJ1-6, with a tentative D call TRBD1 (5 bases). Germline lookup yields CDR1 MNHEY and CDR2 SMNVEV (reference sequence). CDR3 length: 15 amino acids. V was cut by 4 bases and J by 14 bases, with 21 bases left in between. For the CDR3, the DNA is TGTGCCAGCAGTTGGGGGGGTACCCTAGACCCCACCCTCCACTTT. Its translation is CASSWGGTLDPTLHF.

This chain links TRBV25-1 with TRBJ2-1; D call uncertain. CDR3 length: 15 residues. Germline V lookup: CDR1 MGHDK, CDR2 SYGVNS. Deletions cut 2 bases from V and 0 bases from J, with 8 bases between. The CDR3 DNA is TGTGCCAGCAGTGAAAACGTGGGCTCCTACAATGAGCAGTTCTTC. It is translated as CASSENVGSYNEQFF.

This clonotype turned up a few times. This chain joins TRBV10-3 and TRBJ2-3; 7 bases map to TRBD2. The germline V gene encodes CDR1 ENHRY and CDR2 SYGVKD. The trim removed 0 bases at V and 5 bases at J, leaving 17 bases unmatched. This CDR3 has 19 amino acids. The CDR3 DNA reads TGTGCCATCAGTGAGTCGTGGGGGAAGCGGGACGAAGGAGGAGATACGCAGTATTTT. It is translated as CAISESWGKRDEGGDTQYF.

This clonotype was seen more than once but under ten times. CDR3 protein: CASSGTSGFALGFF. CDR3 sequence (DNA): TGTGCCAGCAGCGGTACTAGCGGGTTTGCGTTGGGGTTCTTC. This chain uses TRBV2 with TRBJ2-1, with TRBD2 matching over 9 bases. This CDR3 has 14 amino acids. CDR1 is SNHLY and CDR2 is FYNNEI in the germline V gene. V gave up 6 bases and J gave up 15 bases; unmatched junction bases: 15.

The table lists this clonotype with many counts. The V gene is TRBV20-1, the J gene TRBJ2-7; D remains unclear. The V end was cut by 0 bases, the J end by 0 bases, with 15 bases between. The germline V gene encodes CDR1 DFQATT and CDR2 SNEGSKA (reference sequence). The CDR3 consists of 16 residues. The chain's CDR3 is CSARDRGQQSSYEQYF. The CDR3 DNA follows: TGCAGTGCTAGAGATCGTGGGCAACAGAGCTCCTACGAGCAGTACTTC.

Ten or more counts support this clonotype. For the CDR3, the DNA is TGTGCCACGGGGACAGGCAATTCACCCCTCCACTTT. It encodes CATGTGNSPLHF. The chain joins TRBV3-1 to TRBJ1-6; TRBD1 matches 8 bases. Germline-derived CDR1 and CDR2 are LGHDT and YNNKEL (reference sequence). The V and J ends lost 10 bases and 7 bases, in that order; junction bases with no gene match: 3. The length of the CDR3 is 12 residues.

The chain combines TRBV20-1 with TRBJ2-1; 9 positions match TRBD1. The germline V gene encodes CDR1 DFQATT and CDR2 SNEGSKA (reference sequence). CDR3 length: 14 amino acids. V shed 8 bases and J 2 bases; nucleotides not matched to a gene: 7. CDR3 bases: TGCAGTACCACCGGGACAGGGACCTACAATGAGCAGTTCTTC. Its protein product is CSTTGTGTYNEQFF.

This clonotype was seen many times. The gene calls are TRBV12-3 or TRBV12-4 and TRBJ1-1; D uncertain. V lost 7 bases and J lost 2, with 11 bases in between. This CDR3 has 13 residues. The CDR3 nucleotides are TGTGCCAGCACCAAGGGAGGAAACACTGAAGCTTTCTTT. Its protein product is CASTKGGNTEAFF.

This clonotype was observed at least ten times. Its ends do not fully match the called genes, so a read error is possible. The V and J genes are TRBV20-1 and TRBJ2-5; 7 bases are shared with TRBD2. The CDR3 loop spans 18 amino acids. Germline CDR1 reads DFQATT; CDR2 reads SNEGSKA (reference sequence). CDR3 bases: TGCAGTGCTAGTAGGGACTATGGCGGGGAGGGAGACCACGAGACCCAGTACTTC. This codes for CSASRDYGGEGDHETQYF.

The chain has TRBV10-3 and TRBJ2-5, with 11 bases identical to TRBD2. V lost 0 bases, J lost 2 bases, and 11 bases stayed unmatched. This CDR3 spans 19 amino acids. The germline V gene has CDR1 ENHRY and CDR2 SYGVKD. The CDR3 sequence is CAISESAGTSGGIQETQYF. The CDR3 nucleotides read TGTGCCATCAGTGAGTCAGCCGGGACTAGCGGAGGGATTCAAGAGACCCAGTACTTC.

The rearrangement links TRBV20-1 to TRBJ1-4; D is possibly TRBD1 (5 bases). Deletions cut 0 bases from V and 8 bases from J, with 13 bases between. The CDR3 runs 14 residues. Germline V CDR1 and CDR2: DFQATT, SNEGSKA (reference sequence). CDR3 sequence reads: CSARDPRGGEKLFF. The CDR3 DNA reads TGCAGTGCTAGAGATCCCCGGGGGGGAGAAAAACTGTTTTTT.

The chain uses TRBV7-2 and TRBJ2-3, with D tentatively TRBD2 (5 bases). Trimming pared 5 bases from V and 1 base from J, leaving 13 bases between. The germline V gene has CDR1 SGHTA and CDR2 FQGNSA. This CDR3 region has 15 residues. The CDR3 sequence: CASSLRPSRTDTQYF. The CDR3 nucleotides are TGTGCCAGCAGCCTCAGGCCTAGCCGCACAGATACGCAGTATTTT.

This rearrangement joins TRBV5-1 to TRBJ2-1; 10 nucleotides line up with TRBD2. V lost 4 bases and J lost 7; bases outside the gene matches: 5. Germline V gives CDR1 SGHRS, CDR2 YFSETQ. The CDR3 has 14 amino acids. CDR3 loop: CASSPGLAWNEQFF. DNA for the CDR3: TGCGCCAGCAGCCCGGGACTAGCGTGGAATGAGCAGTTCTTC.

This clonotype was counted at least ten times. The chain links TRBV6-2 or TRBV6-3 to TRBJ2-3, with a weak D call TRBD2 (5 bases). This CDR3 region has 18 residues. In germline, CDR1 is MNHEY, CDR2 SVGEGT. The V end lost 2 bases, the J end lost 5 bases, and 23 bases lay between the germline ends. CDR3 loop: CASSYTFQDLGSRDTQYF. CDR3 nucleotide sequence: TGTGCCAGCAGTTACACTTTCCAGGACTTGGGCTCACGAGATACGCAGTATTTT.